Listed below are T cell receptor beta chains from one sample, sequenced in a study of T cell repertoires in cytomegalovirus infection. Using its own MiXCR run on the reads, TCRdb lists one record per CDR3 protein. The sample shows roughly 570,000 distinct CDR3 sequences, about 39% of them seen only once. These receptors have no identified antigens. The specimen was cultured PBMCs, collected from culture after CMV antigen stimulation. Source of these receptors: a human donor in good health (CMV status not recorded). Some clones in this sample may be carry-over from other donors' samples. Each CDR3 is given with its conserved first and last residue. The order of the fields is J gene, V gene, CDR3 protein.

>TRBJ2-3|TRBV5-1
CASIRDTSTDTQYF
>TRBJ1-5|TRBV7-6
CASSIGQPQHF
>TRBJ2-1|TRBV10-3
CAISSGQSNEQFF
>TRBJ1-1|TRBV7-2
CASSRGGGTEAFF
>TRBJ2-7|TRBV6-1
CASGWIGYEQYF
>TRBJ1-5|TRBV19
CASSIHIGDRVF
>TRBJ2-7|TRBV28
CAVRGGQGPYEQYF
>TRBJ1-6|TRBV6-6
CASPGDSLGGRFPLSSYNSPLHF
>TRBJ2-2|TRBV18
CASSQQVTGELFF
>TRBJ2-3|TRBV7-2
CASSLAGTGGRDTQYF
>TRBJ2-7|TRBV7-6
CASGEEVGSYEQYF
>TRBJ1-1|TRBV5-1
CATGETGADTEAFF
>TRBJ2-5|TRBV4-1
CASSQTVPGGKETQYF
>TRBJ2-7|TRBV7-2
CASSLVRGAGYEQYF
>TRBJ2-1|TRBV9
CASSPSLAGAFEQFF
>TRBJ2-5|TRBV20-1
CSAIPEETQYF
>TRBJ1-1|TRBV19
CASSWLDKTEAFF
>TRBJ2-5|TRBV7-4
CASSPERAGAPEDQETQYF
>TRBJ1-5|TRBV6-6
CASRGGLGVRNQPQHF
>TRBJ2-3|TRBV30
CAWSVIRADTQYF
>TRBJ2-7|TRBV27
CASSLLSGHYEQYF
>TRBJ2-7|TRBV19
CASSIGERQEQYF
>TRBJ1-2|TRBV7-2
CASSFHQGPGYTF
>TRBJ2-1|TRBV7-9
CASSPQVWEGGSVRHSEQFF
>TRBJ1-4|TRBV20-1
CSAEQGAGEKLFF
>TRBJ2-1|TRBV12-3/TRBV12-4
CASSGRTSGDNEQFF
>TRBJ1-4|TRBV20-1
CSVANRGTNEKLFF
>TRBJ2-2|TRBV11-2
CASSWVTGRNTGELFF
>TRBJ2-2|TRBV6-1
CASSSTRLAGLAGELFF
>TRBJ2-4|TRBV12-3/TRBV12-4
CASMSRSAKNIQYF
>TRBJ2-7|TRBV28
CASRPGPSYEQYF
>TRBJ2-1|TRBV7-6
CASSGPRDGGSYNEQFF
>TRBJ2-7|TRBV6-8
CASSYRPGDIYEQYF
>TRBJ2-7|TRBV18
CASSPQSYEQYF
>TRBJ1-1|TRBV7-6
CASLRGGARNTEAFF
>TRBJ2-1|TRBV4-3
CASSQDWNSGTPNEQFF
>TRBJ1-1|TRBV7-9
CASSFPPDGDTEAFF
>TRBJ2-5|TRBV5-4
CASSAGLAGYQETQYF
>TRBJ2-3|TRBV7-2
CASSSLFSTDTQYF
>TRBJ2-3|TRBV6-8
CASSYSDFSTDTQYF
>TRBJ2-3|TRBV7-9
CASSLELANSLLGADTQYF
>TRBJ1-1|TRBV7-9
CASRVTTGTVAFF
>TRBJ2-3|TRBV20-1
CSAFWGGGTDTQYF
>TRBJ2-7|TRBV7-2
CASSLVAGAQGNEQYF
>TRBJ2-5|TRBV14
CASSQLPGRGRETQYF
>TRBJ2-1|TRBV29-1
CSGSGGANEQFF
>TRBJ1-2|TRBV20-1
CSARDLDKFYYGYTF
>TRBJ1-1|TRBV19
CASQGWENTEAFF
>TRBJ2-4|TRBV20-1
CSARPPGLAKNIQYF